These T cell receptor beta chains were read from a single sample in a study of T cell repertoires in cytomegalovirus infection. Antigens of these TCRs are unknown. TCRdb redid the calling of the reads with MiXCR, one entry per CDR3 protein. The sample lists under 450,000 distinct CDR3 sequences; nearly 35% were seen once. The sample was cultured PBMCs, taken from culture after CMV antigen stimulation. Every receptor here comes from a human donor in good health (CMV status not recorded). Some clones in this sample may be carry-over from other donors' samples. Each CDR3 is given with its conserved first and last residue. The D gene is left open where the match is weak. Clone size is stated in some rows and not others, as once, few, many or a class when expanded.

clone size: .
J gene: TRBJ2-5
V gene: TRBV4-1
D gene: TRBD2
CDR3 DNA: TGCGCCAGCAGCCAAGGGCGGCGGGAGGGCCCTCGTCGGAATCAGACCCAGTACTTC
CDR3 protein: CASSQGRREGPRRNQTQYF

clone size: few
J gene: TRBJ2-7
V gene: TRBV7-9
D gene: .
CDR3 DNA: TGTGCCAGCAGCCTCCCCGCGTACAATGAGCAGTACTTC
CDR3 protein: CASSLPAYNEQYF

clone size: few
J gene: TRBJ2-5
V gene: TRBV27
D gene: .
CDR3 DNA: TGTGCCAGCAGTTTATCGCAGTCGTTTCGGCATTACTTC
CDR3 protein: CASSLSQSFRHYF

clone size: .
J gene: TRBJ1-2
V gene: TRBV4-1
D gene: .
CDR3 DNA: TGCGCCAGCAATCGCCTAGAGAGAGACTATGGCTACACCTTC
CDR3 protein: CASNRLERDYGYTF

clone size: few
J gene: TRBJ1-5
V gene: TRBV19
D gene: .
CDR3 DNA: TGTGCCAGTTGTAGACAGCCCGGAGGCAATCAGCCCCAGCATTTT
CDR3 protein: CASCRQPGGNQPQHF

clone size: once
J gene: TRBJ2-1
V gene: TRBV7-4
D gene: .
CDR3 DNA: TGTGCCAGCAGTCCCCAGAGATATGAGCAGTTCTTC
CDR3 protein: CASSPQRYEQFF

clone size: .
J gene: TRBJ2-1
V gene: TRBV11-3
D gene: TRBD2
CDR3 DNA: TGTGCCAGCAGCTTAGATTTGGCTAGCGGAAGTCACAATGAGCAGTTCTTC
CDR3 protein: CASSLDLASGSHNEQFF

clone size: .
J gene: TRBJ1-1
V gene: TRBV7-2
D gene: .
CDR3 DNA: TGTGCCAGCAGCTTAGTCTCGCTCGCAAGAAACCAGAACACTGAAGCTTTCTTT
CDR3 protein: CASSLVSLARNQNTEAFF

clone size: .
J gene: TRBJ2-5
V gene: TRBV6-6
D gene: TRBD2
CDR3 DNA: TGTGCCGGAAGCCTTAGCGGGAGGGAGACCCAGTACTTC
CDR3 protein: CAGSLSGRETQYF

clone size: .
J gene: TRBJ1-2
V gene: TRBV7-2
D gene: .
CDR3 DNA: TGTGCCAGCAGCTTAGACCGCCAGGTCGGGGGTGGCTACACCTTC
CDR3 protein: CASSLDRQVGGGYTF

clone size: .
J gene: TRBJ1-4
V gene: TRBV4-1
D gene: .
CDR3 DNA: TGCGCCAGCAGCCAAGTTACAGTAAATGAAAAACTGTTTTTT
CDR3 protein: CASSQVTVNEKLFF